The source of this T cell receptor beta chain is a study of preoperative IRX-2 immunotherapy in early breast cancer. TCRdb's copy holds only in-frame clones and misses some; the assay was immunoSEQ multiplex PCR. The data show about 38,000 clones, 75% to 85% seen once. Regarding treatment: preoperative locoregional IRX-2 cytokine immunotherapy. Samples came from a phase Ib trial of preoperative locoregional IRX-2 cytokine immunotherapy. Per the germline V gene, CDR1 is MDHEN and CDR2 is SYDVKM. The V gene lost 4 bases and the J gene lost 7 bases, with 20 bases spanning the gap. The CDR3 is 16 amino acids.

The chain recombines TRBV28 with TRBJ2-1; tentative D call: TRBD1 (6 bases). The material sequenced was lymph node tissue, taken after IRX-2 immunotherapy. The receptor was derived from a human donor with breast cancer. CDR3 protein: CASSSSAQGHYNEQFF. CDR3 bases: TGTGCCAGCAGTTCCAGTGCGCAGGGACACTATAATGAGCAGTTCTTC.